The next 26 T cell receptor beta chains were all read from a single sample in a study of cytomegalovirus exposure and HLA in healthy donors. In the PCR, 60 Vbeta and 13 Jbeta primers were used. The method was immunoSEQ multiplex PCR; TCRdb's version includes in-frame clones alone and lacks a portion of them. This table has 110,000 to 150,000 clones, roughly 77% appearing once. The sample taken for sequencing was PBMCs. These receptors came from a woman aged 30 to 39 in good health and CMV-seronegative.

This clone has just one count. The V gene is TRBV28, the J gene TRBJ1-2; the D gene is possibly TRBD1 (5 bases). The germline V gene has CDR1 MDHEN and CDR2 SYDVKM. This CDR3 comprises 14 residues. V lost 2 bases to trimming and J lost 7 bases, with 14 bases between them. CDR3 sequence (DNA): TGTGCCAGCAGTTTACCAGGGATTGGATCTGGCTACACCTTC. Protein: CASSLPGIGSGYTF.

The table lists this clone with a count of one. V gene TRBV6-1 combines with J gene TRBJ2-5; TRBD2 agrees at 7 bases. Germline CDR1 reads MNHNS; CDR2 reads SASEGT. This CDR3 contains 15 residues. Losses at the gene ends were 7 bases for V and 1 base for J; bases not matched to a gene: 9. CDR3: CASNRAASGQETQYF. CDR3 coding DNA: TGTGCCAGCAACCGCGCGGCTAGCGGCCAAGAGACCCAGTACTTC.

DNA for the CDR3: TGTGCCAGCAGCCTGGCAAGCGGGAGGGGAGAGGGGTACTTC. This translates into CASSLASGRGEGYF. The rearrangement joins TRBV28 to TRBJ2-7, with 10 bases aligning to TRBD2. Per the germline V gene, CDR1 is MDHEN and CDR2 is SYDVKM. The CDR3 consists of 14 residues. V was clipped by 6 bases and J by 12 bases; unmatched bases: 14. The whole variable domain, remainder taken from reference TRBV28 and TRBJ2-7, is DVKVTQSSRYLVKRTGEKVFLECVQDMDHENMFWYRQDPGLGLRLIYFSYDVKMKEKGDIPEGYSVSREKKERFSLILESASTNQTSMYLCASSLASGRGEGYFGPGTRLTVT.

The chain carries TRBV5-1 and TRBJ2-3; maybe TRBD1 (5 bases). CDR3 length equals 18 residues. Trimming pared 1 base from V and 0 bases from J, leaving 18 bases between. Germline values: CDR1 SGHRS, CDR2 YFSETQ. CDR3 DNA sequence: TGCGCCAGCAGCTTGATCTTTACAGGACGGGCAAGCACAGATACGCAGTATTTT. Its protein product is CASSLIFTGRASTDTQYF.

This chain joins TRBV9 and TRBJ2-5, with a tentative D call TRBD1 (7 bases). Germline-derived CDR1 and CDR2 are SGDLS and YYNGEE. V lost 6 bases and J lost 9, with 18 bases in between. The CDR3 has 13 residues. This CDR3 reads CASTRGAQGPQYF. CDR3 bases: TGTGCCAGCACCAGGGGGGCCCAGGGGCCCCAGTACTTC.

This rearrangement joins TRBV28 to TRBJ2-7, with 10 bases aligning to TRBD1. CDR1 and CDR2 from the germline V gene are MDHEN and SYDVKM. This CDR3 spans 16 amino acids. With 1 base clipped from V and 7 bases from J, the junction kept 10 bases outside the gene matches. CDR3 protein: CASSLLGQGSVREQYF. The CDR3 coding sequence is TGTGCCAGCAGTTTATTGGGACAGGGGTCCGTTCGGGAGCAGTACTTC.

This rearrangement joins TRBV28 to TRBJ2-1; TRBD2 agrees at 8 bases. Germline values: CDR1 MDHEN, CDR2 SYDVKM. The CDR3 runs 18 residues. Trimming cost V 5 bases and J 8 bases; bases outside gene matches: 20. The CDR3 loop is CASSERGGSGEVHDEQFF. In DNA form, the CDR3 reads TGTGCCAGCAGTGAACGGGGGGGCTCAGGCGAGGTACATGATGAGCAGTTCTTC.

This clone was detected a few times. The rearrangement joins TRBV19 to TRBJ2-4, with a weak D call TRBD2 (5 bases). The CDR3 runs 17 residues. V was cut by 9 bases and J by 1 base, with 22 bases left in between. CDR1 LNHDA and CDR2 SQIVND come from the germline V gene (reference sequence). The CDR3 DNA follows: TGTGCCAGCGCCCCGGGGTTACTCCGTCGGGCCAAAAACATTCAGTACTTC. It specifies CASAPGLLRRAKNIQYF.

A few counts support this clone. V gene TRBV14 combines with J gene TRBJ2-1; D is possibly TRBD1 (5 bases). The CDR3 sequence is 15 residues long. Germline V gene lookup returns CDR1 SGHDN and CDR2 FVKESK. Trimming removed 1 base at V and 3 bases at J, with 10 bases between. The CDR3, as DNA: TGTGCCAGCAGCCAAGTATGGGGCGTCTACAATGAGCAGTTCTTC. It translates to CASSQVWGVYNEQFF.

This chain links TRBV25-1 with TRBJ2-5; a weak D match, TRBD1 (7 bases). CDR3 length: 15 residues. Germline V gene sequence: CDR1 MGHDK, CDR2 SYGVNS. V gave up 1 base and J gave up 5 bases, with 14 bases separating them. The CDR3 reads CASSEWRGLGETQYF. CDR3 DNA sequence: TGTGCCAGCAGTGAATGGAGGGGGCTGGGGGAGACCCAGTACTTC.

This chain uses TRBV6-5 with TRBJ1-5; D not resolved. V was trimmed by 8 bases and J by 0 bases, leaving 14 bases between them. Germline V gene lookup returns CDR1 MNHEY and CDR2 SVGAGI. The CDR3 has 15 amino acids. The CDR3 DNA reads TGTGCCAGCGTTTATTCGGGGTCTAGCAATCAGCCCCAGCATTTT. It translates to CASVYSGSSNQPQHF.

The chain recombines TRBV19 with TRBJ1-1, with 9 positions matching TRBD1. With V trimmed by 7 bases and J by 4 bases, 4 bases remained unmatched. Germline CDR1 LNHDA, CDR2 SQIVND (reference sequence). CDR3 size: 13 residues. The CDR3 nucleotides read TGTGCCAGTACCCTGACAGGGGGCACTGAAGCTTTCTTT. As protein: CASTLTGGTEAFF.

Only a few counts were recorded for this clone. The V call is TRBV7-8, the J call TRBJ2-3; 7 bases are shared with TRBD1. CDR1 and CDR2 (germline): SGHVS, FQNEAQ. The CDR3 is 13 amino acids. J gave up 0 bases and V 6 bases, and 0 bases lay outside the gene matches. The CDR3 nucleotides are TGTGCCAGCAGACAGGGGAGCACAGATACGCAGTATTTT. Protein sequence: CASRQGSTDTQYF.

This chain connects TRBV5-1 to TRBJ2-2, with D possibly matching TRBD1 (5 bases). The CDR3 is 15 amino acids. V lost 2 bases and J 0 bases, leaving 8 bases between the germline ends. The germline gives CDR1 SGHRS, CDR2 YFSETQ. The CDR3 reads CASSLGVANTGELFF. CDR3 nucleotide sequence: TGCGCCAGCAGCTTAGGGGTCGCGAACACCGGGGAGCTGTTTTTT.

J is TRBJ2-2 and V is TRBV11-2; D is ambiguous. CDR3 length: 17 residues. Germline lookup yields CDR1 SGHAT and CDR2 FQNNGV. Trimming stripped 5 bases from V and 0 bases from J, with 16 bases between. The CDR3 DNA is TGTGCCAGCAGCCCCAGGCCATACTTCTCGAACACCGGGGAGCTGTTTTTT. It encodes CASSPRPYFSNTGELFF. The full variable domain, its missing parts supplied by reference TRBV11-2 and TRBJ2-2, is EAGVAQSPRYKIIEKRQSVAFWCNPISGHATLYWYQQILGQGPKLLIQFQNNGVVDDSQLPKDRFSAERLKGVDSTLKIQPAKLEDSAVYLCASSPRPYFSNTGELFFGEGSRLTVL.

The chain combines TRBV2 with TRBJ2-2, with D unresolved. Germline V gene data show CDR1 as SNHLY and CDR2 as FYNNEI. Trimming shortened V by 6 bases and J by 4 bases, and 9 bases separated the two germline ends. The CDR3 loop spans 13 amino acids. The DNA of the CDR3 is TGTGCCAGCAGCCCTGGCCTCACCGGGGAGCTGTTTTTT. This encodes CASSPGLTGELFF.

The count of this clone is one. The V and J genes are TRBV19 and TRBJ2-1; a weak D match, TRBD1 (6 bases). The CDR3 loop spans 12 amino acids. CDR1 is LNHDA, CDR2 SQIVND, per germline (reference sequence). Trimming cost V 6 bases and J 9 bases, with 12 bases left between them. The CDR3 DNA reads TGTGCCAGTAGCACAGGGTCAGGTGAGCAGTTCTTC. Its translation is CASSTGSGEQFF.

The chain links TRBV7-2 to TRBJ1-3, with D possibly matching TRBD1 (6 bases). The CDR3 totals 16 residues. Germline-derived CDR1 and CDR2 are SGHTA and FQGNSA. With 4 bases removed from V and 4 bases from J, the gap between germline ends came to 17 bases. This chain's CDR3 is CASSSRQGIEGNTIYF. The CDR3 coding sequence is TGTGCCAGCAGCTCCCGCCAGGGGATAGAAGGAAACACCATATATTTT.

The chain recombines TRBV7-2 with TRBJ1-2; 10 nucleotides match TRBD1. J lost 5 bases, V lost 5 bases, and 8 bases had no gene match. CDR1 SGHTA and CDR2 FQGNSA come from the germline V gene. The CDR3 spans 15 residues. CDR3 bases: TGTGCCAGCAGCACATTGGGACAGGGGACTTATGGCTACACCTTC. Translating it yields CASSTLGQGTYGYTF.

The chain couples TRBV18 to TRBJ1-1; no definite D call. Germline V gene lookup returns CDR1 KGHSH and CDR2 LQKENI. The germline V and J ends were trimmed by 2 bases and 7 bases, with 11 bases remaining between them. This CDR3 has 13 residues. In DNA form, the CDR3 reads TGTGCCAGCTCACCAGGGCAGACGATTGAAGCTTTCTTT. Translated, it gives CASSPGQTIEAFF.

This clone was observed a handful of times. The CDR3 reads CASSAGPGVNEKLFF. CDR3 coding DNA: TGTGCCAGCAGCGCCGGCCCAGGGGTGAATGAAAAACTGTTTTTT. The chain employs TRBV5-6 and TRBJ1-4; D is perhaps TRBD1 (6 bases). CDR1 is SGHDT, CDR2 YYEEEE, per germline. Trimming pared 4 bases from V and 5 bases from J, leaving 15 bases between. The CDR3 contains 15 residues.

This chain uses TRBV28 with TRBJ1-2; 8 bases are a match to TRBD1. The CDR3 runs 15 residues. Germline V gene data show CDR1 as MDHEN and CDR2 as SYDVKM. J lost 7 bases, V lost 6 bases, and 13 bases had no gene match. In DNA, the CDR3 is TGTGCCAGCAGCCCTGGCGGGCAGGGGGCTGTTGGCTACACCTTC. As protein: CASSPGGQGAVGYTF.

A note on this clone: The junction departs from the called germline gene at one end, perhaps through a read error. The chain couples TRBV7-7 to TRBJ2-1; 7 bases match TRBD2. Germline V CDR1 and CDR2: SSHAT, FNYEAQ (reference sequence). This CDR3 is 16 amino acids long. The CDR3 region has the DNA TGTGCTAGCAGCTTCAGCGGGGAAGGATCCTACAATGAGCAGTTCTTC. Amino acid sequence: CASSFSGEGSYNEQFF.

The genes are TRBV7-9 and TRBJ2-2; tentatively, D is TRBD1 (5 bases). This CDR3 has 13 amino acids. Trimming stripped 5 bases from V and 6 bases from J, with 10 bases between. Germline loops: CDR1 SEHNR, CDR2 FQNEAQ (reference sequence). CDR3 coding DNA: TGTGCCAGCAGCCCTGACAGTGCCGGGGAGCTGTTTTTT. Translation: CASSPDSAGELFF.

The rearrangement links TRBV28 to TRBJ2-7; 7 bases agree with TRBD1. Per the germline V gene, CDR1 is MDHEN and CDR2 is SYDVKM. V trimming: 4 bases; J trimming: 2 bases; junction bases outside the gene matches: 17. This CDR3 is 18 amino acids long. The CDR3 spells CASSSHNPGGQGPYEQYF. The CDR3 DNA reads as TGTGCCAGCAGTTCACATAACCCAGGGGGTCAAGGGCCCTACGAGCAGTACTTC. Variable domain in full (rest from reference TRBV28 and TRBJ2-7): DVKVTQSSRYLVKRTGEKVFLECVQDMDHENMFWYRQDPGLGLRLIYFSYDVKMKEKGDIPEGYSVSREKKERFSLILESASTNQTSMYLCASSSHNPGGQGPYEQYFGPGTRLTVT.

This clone was observed a single time. This chain joins TRBV19 and TRBJ2-5, with TRBD2 as a possible D gene (5 bases). This CDR3 has 12 residues. Germline-derived CDR1 and CDR2 are LNHDA and SQIVND (reference sequence). Trimming cost V 9 bases and J 5 bases, with 13 bases left between them. The CDR3 loop is CASGVGRETQYF. The CDR3 DNA reads as TGTGCCAGCGGGGTGGGAAGGGAGACCCAGTACTTC.